The 10 T cell receptor beta chains reported below all come from one sample, sequenced in a study of tumor T cells in aggressive B-cell lymphoma. Method: immunoSEQ multiplex PCR; TCRdb's copy keeps in-frame clones and lacks some. The sample lists over 3,000 clones, 85% occurring once. Input material: tumor tissue. These receptor sequences come from an adult with diffuse large B cell lymphoma.

V usage is TRBV10-3 and J usage is TRBJ2-3, with TRBD2 matching 12 bases. Germline values: CDR1 ENHRY, CDR2 SYGVKD. The CDR3 runs to 15 residues. The V segment lost 6 bases and the J segment 0 bases; nucleotides outside the gene matches: 1. The DNA of the CDR3 is TGTGCCATCAGGGGGACTAGCGGGAGCACAGATACGCAGTATTTT. Protein product: CAIRGTSGSTDTQYF.

The chain joins TRBV4-1 to TRBJ1-2; 7 nucleotides match TRBD1. V trimming: 1 base; J trimming: 10 bases; junction bases outside the gene matches: 12. Germline V gene lookup returns CDR1 MGHRA and CDR2 YSYEKL. The CDR3 length is 15 residues. The CDR3 sequence is CASSQVPGQAWDYTF. CDR3 DNA sequence: TGCGCCAGCAGCCAAGTTCCCGGACAGGCCTGGGACTACACCTTC.

The J gene is TRBJ2-7, the V gene TRBV15; a weak D match, TRBD2 (6 bases). The V gene lost 0 bases and the J gene lost 0 bases, with 6 bases spanning the gap. Per germline, CDR1 LNHNV and CDR2 YYDKDF (reference sequence). The CDR3 is made up of 14 amino acids. The CDR3 here is CATSREGGSYEQYF. The CDR3 DNA is TGTGCCACCAGCAGAGAGGGGGGCTCCTACGAGCAGTACTTC.

The rearrangement uses TRBV5-4 and TRBJ2-1, with D possibly matching TRBD1 (5 bases). V lost 0 bases and J lost 0, with 10 bases in between. Germline CDR1 and CDR2: SGHNT and YYREEE (reference sequence). The CDR3 totals 16 residues. The CDR3 protein is CASSLGGFSSYNEQFF. The DNA for the CDR3 is TGTGCCAGCAGCTTGGGGGGCTTTAGCTCCTACAATGAGCAGTTCTTC.

In its sample, this clone was seen a few times. The V call is TRBV7-9, the J call TRBJ1-5; D perhaps matches TRBD1 (6 bases). The CDR3 length is 14 residues. The ends were cut back, 5 bases at V and 0 bases at J, with 8 bases in the middle. Per germline, CDR1 SEHNR and CDR2 FQNEAQ (reference sequence). In DNA, the CDR3 is TGTGCCAGCAGCCAGGACAGTAGCAATCAGCCCCAGCATTTT. Translation gives CASSQDSSNQPQHF. Based on the CDR3 plus reference TRBV7-9 and TRBJ1-5, the full variable domain is DTGVSQNPRHKITKRGQNVTFRCDPISEHNRLYWYRQTLGQGPEFLTYFQNEAQLEKSRLLSDRFSAERPKGSFSTLEIQRTEQGDSAMYLCASSQDSSNQPQHFGDGTRLSIL.

The rearrangement joins TRBV4-1 to TRBJ1-4; D gene unclear. The V gene's germline CDR1 is MGHRA and CDR2 YSYEKL. The CDR3 consists of 15 residues. V was shortened by 1 base and J by 4 bases, with 10 bases between the two germline ends. CDR3 DNA: TGCGCCAGCAGCCAAGTAGTTGAATATAATGAAAAACTGTTTTTT. This gives the protein CASSQVVEYNEKLFF.

This clone was seen a handful of times. This sequence joins TRBV9 and TRBJ1-2, with a tentative D call TRBD1 (6 bases). V shed 2 bases and J shed 4 bases, with 12 bases lying between them. The CDR3 contains 14 residues. CDR1 is SGDLS, CDR2 YYNGEE, per germline. The CDR3 nucleotides read TGTGCCAGCAGCGTTGGGGGCCTTGTCTATGGCTACACCTTC. Residues: CASSVGGLVYGYTF.

The chain recombines TRBV5-7 with TRBJ1-6; D perhaps matches TRBD1 (6 bases). TRBV5-7 is sorted into the ORF group, with uncertain function. The CDR3 covers 14 residues. V lost 1 base and J lost 4, with 6 bases in between. As DNA, the CDR3 is TGTGCCAGCAGCTTGACAGGGTATAATTCACCCCTCCACTTT. This gives the protein CASSLTGYNSPLHF.

Notes on this clone: Relative to the germline gene, one junction end is altered; a read error may explain this. CDR3 sequence reads: CASTLVGTSNSPLHF. The CDR3 nucleotides read TGTGCCAGCACCTTGGTCGGGACTTCAAATTCACCCCTCCACTTT. The V call is TRBV5-4, the J call TRBJ1-6; D is possibly TRBD1 (5 bases). The CDR3 sequence is 15 residues long. Germline V gene lookup returns CDR1 SGHNT and CDR2 YYREEE (reference sequence). Based on the CDR3 plus reference TRBV5-4 and TRBJ1-6, the full variable domain is ETGVTQSPTHLIKTRGQQVTLRCSSQSGHNTVSWYQQALGQGPQFIFQYYREEENGRGNFPPRFSGLQFPNYSSELNVNALELDDSALYLCASTLVGTSNSPLHFGNGTRLTVT.

The CDR3 region is CASSPQGVAETQYF. The CDR3 bases are TGTGCCAGCAGCCCTCAGGGGGTTGCGGAGACCCAGTACTTC. V and J are TRBV7-2 and TRBJ2-5; TRBD1 agrees at 7 bases. J was trimmed by 5 bases and V by 5 bases; bases with no gene match: 8. The germline V gene encodes CDR1 SGHTA and CDR2 FQGNSA. The CDR3 sequence is 14 residues long.